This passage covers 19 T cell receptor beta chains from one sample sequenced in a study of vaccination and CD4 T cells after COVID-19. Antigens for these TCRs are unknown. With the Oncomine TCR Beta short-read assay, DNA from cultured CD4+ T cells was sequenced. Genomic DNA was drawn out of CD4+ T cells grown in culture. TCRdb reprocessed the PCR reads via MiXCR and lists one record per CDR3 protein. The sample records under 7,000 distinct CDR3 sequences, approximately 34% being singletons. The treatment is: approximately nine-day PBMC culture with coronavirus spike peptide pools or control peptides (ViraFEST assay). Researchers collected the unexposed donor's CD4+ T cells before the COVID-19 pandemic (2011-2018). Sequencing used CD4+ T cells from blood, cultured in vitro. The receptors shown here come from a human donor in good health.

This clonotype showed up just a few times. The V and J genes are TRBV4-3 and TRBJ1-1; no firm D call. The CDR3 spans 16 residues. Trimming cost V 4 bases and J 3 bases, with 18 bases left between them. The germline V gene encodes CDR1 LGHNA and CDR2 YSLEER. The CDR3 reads CASSPGLLDPHTEAFF. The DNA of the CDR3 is TGCGCCAGCAGCCCGGGCCTACTAGATCCCCACACTGAAGCTTTCTTT.

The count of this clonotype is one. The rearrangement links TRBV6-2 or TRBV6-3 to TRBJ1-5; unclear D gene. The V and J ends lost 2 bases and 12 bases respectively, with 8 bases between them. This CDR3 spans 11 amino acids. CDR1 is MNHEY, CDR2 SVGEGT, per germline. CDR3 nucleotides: TGTGCCAGCAGTTACATCGGAAGCCAGCATTTT. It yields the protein CASSYIGSQHF.

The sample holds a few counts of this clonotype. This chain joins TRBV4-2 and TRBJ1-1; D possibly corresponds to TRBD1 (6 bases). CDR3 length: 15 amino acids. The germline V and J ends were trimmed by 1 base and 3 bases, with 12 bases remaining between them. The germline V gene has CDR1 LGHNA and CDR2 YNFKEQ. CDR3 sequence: CASSQGDIRDTEAFF. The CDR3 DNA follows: TGTGCCAGCAGCCAAGGGGACATTCGAGACACTGAAGCTTTCTTT.

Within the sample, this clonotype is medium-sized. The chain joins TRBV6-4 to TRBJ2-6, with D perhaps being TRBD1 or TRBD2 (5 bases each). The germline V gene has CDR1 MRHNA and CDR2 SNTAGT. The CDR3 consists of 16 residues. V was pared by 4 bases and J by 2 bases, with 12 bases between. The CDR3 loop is CASSVGGSAGANVLTF. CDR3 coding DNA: TGTGCCAGCAGTGTTGGGGGTAGCGCTGGGGCCAACGTCCTGACTTTC.

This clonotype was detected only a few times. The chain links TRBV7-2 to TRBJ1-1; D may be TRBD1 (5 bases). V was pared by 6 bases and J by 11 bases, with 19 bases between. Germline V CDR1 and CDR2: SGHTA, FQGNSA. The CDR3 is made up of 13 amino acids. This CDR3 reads CASRYSQGHGAFF. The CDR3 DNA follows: TGTGCCAGCAGATATAGCCAGGGCCATGGGGCTTTCTTT.

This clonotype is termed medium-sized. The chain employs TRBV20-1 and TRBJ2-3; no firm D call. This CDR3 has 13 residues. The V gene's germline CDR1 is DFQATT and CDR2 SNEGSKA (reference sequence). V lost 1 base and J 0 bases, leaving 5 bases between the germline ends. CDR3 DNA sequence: TGCAGTGCTAGAGTCGCTAGCACAGATACGCAGTATTTT. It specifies CSARVASTDTQYF.

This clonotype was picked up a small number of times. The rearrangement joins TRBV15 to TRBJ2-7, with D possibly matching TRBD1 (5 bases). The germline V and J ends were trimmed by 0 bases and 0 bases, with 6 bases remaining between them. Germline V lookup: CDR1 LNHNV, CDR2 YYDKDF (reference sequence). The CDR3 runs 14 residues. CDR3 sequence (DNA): TGTGCCACCAGCAGAGACAGGGCCTCCTACGAGCAGTACTTC. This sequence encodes CATSRDRASYEQYF.

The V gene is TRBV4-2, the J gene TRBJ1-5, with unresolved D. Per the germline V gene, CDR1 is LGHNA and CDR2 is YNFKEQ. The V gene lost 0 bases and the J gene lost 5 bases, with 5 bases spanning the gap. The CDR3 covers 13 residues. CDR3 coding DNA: TGTGCCAGCAGCCAAGAAATTGATCAGCCCCAGCATTTT. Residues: CASSQEIDQPQHF.

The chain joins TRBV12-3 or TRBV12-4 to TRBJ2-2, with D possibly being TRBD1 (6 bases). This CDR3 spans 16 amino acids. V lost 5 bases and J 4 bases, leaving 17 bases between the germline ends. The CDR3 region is CASSPVRGMGTGELFF. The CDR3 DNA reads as TGTGCCAGCAGTCCGGTGAGGGGGATGGGCACCGGGGAGCTGTTTTTT.

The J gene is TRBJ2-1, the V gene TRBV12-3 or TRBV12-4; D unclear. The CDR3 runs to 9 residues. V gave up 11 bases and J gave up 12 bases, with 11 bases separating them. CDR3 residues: CAVGYTQFF. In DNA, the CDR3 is TGTGCCGTCGGATATACGCAGTTCTTC.

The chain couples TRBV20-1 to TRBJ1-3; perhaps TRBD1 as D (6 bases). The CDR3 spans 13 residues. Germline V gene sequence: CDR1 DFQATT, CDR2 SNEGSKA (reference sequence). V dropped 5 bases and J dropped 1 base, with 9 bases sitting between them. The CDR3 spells CSALDRSGNTIYF. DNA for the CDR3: TGCAGTGCTTTGGACAGATCTGGAAACACCATATATTTT.

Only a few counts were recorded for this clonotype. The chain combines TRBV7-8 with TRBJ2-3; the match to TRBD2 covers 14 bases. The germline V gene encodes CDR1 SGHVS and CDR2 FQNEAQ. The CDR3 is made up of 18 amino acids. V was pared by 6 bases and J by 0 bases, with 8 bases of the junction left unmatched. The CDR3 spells CASSSGLAGDTSTDTQYF. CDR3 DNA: TGTGCCAGCAGTTCGGGACTAGCGGGAGATACTAGCACAGATACGCAGTATTTT.

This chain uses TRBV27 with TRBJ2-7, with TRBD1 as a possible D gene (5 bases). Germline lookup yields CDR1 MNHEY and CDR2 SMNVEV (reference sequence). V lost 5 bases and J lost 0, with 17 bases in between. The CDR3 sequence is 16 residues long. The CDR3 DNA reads TGTGCCAGCAGTCCTCGGATCAGGGTCCCCTCCTACGAGCAGTACTTC. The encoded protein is CASSPRIRVPSYEQYF.

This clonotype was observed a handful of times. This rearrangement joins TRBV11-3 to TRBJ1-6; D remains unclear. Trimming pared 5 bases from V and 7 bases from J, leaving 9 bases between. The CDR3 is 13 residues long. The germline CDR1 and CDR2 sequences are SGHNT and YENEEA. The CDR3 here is CASSRRRNSPLHF. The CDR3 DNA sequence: TGTGCCAGCAGCCGAAGACGGAATTCACCCCTCCACTTT.

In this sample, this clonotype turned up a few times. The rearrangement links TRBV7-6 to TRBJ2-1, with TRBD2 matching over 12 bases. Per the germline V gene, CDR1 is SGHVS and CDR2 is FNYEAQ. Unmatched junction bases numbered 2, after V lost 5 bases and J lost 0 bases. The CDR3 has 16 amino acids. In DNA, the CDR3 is TGTGCCAGCAGCACTAGCGGGGGGACCTCCTACAATGAGCAGTTCTTC. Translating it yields CASSTSGGTSYNEQFF.

CDR3 DNA: TGTGCCAGCGGCCGTTCCTACGAGCAGTACTTC. Protein sequence: CASGRSYEQYF. This chain connects TRBV12-3 or TRBV12-4 to TRBJ2-7; D not resolved. With 8 bases removed from V and 1 base from J, the gap between germline ends came to 6 bases. There are 11 residues in the CDR3.

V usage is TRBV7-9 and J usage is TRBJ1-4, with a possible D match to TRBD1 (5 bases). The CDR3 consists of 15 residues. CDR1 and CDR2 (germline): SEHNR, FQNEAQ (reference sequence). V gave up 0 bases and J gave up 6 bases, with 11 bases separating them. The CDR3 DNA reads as TGTGCCAGCAGCTTAGCGGCAGGGTACGATGAAAAACTGTTTTTT. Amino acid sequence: CASSLAAGYDEKLFF.

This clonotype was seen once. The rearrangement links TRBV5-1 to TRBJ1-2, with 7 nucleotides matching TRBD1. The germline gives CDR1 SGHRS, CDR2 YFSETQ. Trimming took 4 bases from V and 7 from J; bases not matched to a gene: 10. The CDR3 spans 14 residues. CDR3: CASSRDSNSIGYTF. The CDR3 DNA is TGCGCCAGCAGCCGGGACAGTAACTCTATTGGCTACACCTTC.

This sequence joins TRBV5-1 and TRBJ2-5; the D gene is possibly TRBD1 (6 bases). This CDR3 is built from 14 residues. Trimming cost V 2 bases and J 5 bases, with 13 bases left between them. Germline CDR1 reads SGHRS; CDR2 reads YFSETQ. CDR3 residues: CASSFRGAAETQYF. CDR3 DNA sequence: TGCGCCAGCAGCTTCAGGGGCGCGGCGGAGACCCAGTACTTC.